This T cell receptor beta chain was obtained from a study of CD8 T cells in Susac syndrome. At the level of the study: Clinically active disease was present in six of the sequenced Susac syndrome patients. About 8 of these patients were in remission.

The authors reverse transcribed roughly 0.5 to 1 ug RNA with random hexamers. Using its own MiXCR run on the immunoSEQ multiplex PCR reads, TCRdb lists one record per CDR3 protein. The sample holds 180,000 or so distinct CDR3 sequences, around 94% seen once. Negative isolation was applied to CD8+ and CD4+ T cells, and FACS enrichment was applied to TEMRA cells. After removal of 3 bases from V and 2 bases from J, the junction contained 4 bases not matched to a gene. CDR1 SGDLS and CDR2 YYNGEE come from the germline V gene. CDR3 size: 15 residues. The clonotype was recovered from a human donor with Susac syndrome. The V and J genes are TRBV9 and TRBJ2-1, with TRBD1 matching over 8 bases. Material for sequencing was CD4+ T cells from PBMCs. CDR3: CASSDDRGPYNEQFF. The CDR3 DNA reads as TGTGCCAGCAGCGACGACAGGGGACCCTACAATGAGCAGTTCTTC.